The present entry profiles one T cell receptor beta chain with its context. Sequencing of TCR-alpha and TCR-beta chains was unpaired. Profiling relied on immunoSEQ multiplex PCR, and the TCRdb table lists in-frame clones only, not all of them. In the table there are 85,000 to 100,000 clones, around 90% of which are singletons. Thawed, overnight-rested PBMC were stained with GMM-loaded CD1B tetramer, viability dye and anti-CD3, then sorted. The CD1B tetramers carried C32 glucose monomycolate purified from Rhodococcus equi. Before cryopreservation, the sorted PBMC lost their CD14-expressing monocytes. Tetramer-negative cells, roughly 97,000 per donor, were also sorted. The entry originates in a study of T cells in tuberculosis. About the study: Sequenced TCRs come from CD1B-GMM tetramer-binding T cells.

Germline V CDR1 and CDR2: KGHSH, LQKENI. Trimming stripped 3 bases from V and 6 bases from J, with 14 bases between. This CDR3 is 15 amino acids long. The clonotype comes from an adult woman with latent tuberculosis. Sequencing was done on a sample of CD1b-GMM tetramer-negative cells sorted from PBMCs. The genes are TRBV18 and TRBJ2-2; D uncertain. CDR3 in amino acids: CASSPLVSEAGELFF. DNA for the CDR3: TGTGCCAGCTCACCCCTAGTGTCTGAGGCCGGGGAGCTGTTTTTT. Based on the CDR3 plus reference TRBV18 and TRBJ2-2, the full variable domain is NAGVMQNPRHLVRRRGQEARLRCSPMKGHSHVYWYRQLPEEGLKFMVYLQKENIIDESGMPKERFSAEFPKEGPSILRIQQVVRGDSAAYFCASSPLVSEAGELFFGEGSRLTVL.